In its sample, the clone carrying this T cell receptor beta chain was seen a few times. Its specificity is not known. The sample is drawn from a study of human T cells and chemical hapten exposure. Across the study: The study enrolled mostly female patients with alopecia areata, totalis or universalis.

The CDR3 runs to 15 residues. V was shortened by 2 bases and J by 0 bases, with 9 bases between the two germline ends. Germline CDR1 and CDR2: MNHNY and SVGAGI (reference sequence). As the library was built, unique molecular identifiers were attached to individual cDNA molecules. TCRdb recomputed calls from the RACE reads with MiXCR, one row per CDR3 protein. The sample records under 300,000 distinct CDR3 sequences, 7% to 10% being singletons. Notes on the study in general: Significantly greater numbers of large CDR3 similarity clusters came from expanded TCRs than from controls.

Indicated time point: pre-sensitization, week 0. Treatment of the sample: therapeutic diphenylcyclopropenone sensitization with weekly scalp DPC. Researchers extracted total RNA from unfractionated whole blood. Sequenced here: whole blood, sampled in connection with sensitization to the hapten diphenylcyclopropenone (DPC). The V and J genes are TRBV6-6 and TRBJ2-3, with D tentatively TRBD2 (6 bases). This clonotype was obtained from a woman aged 40 to 50 with alopecia areata. Some clones in this sample may be carry-over from other donors' samples. The CDR3 DNA sequence: TGTGCCAGCAGTTACATTAGCGGAAGCACAGATACGCAGTATTTT. Its protein product is CASSYISGSTDTQYF.